This T cell receptor beta chain was documented in a study of shared T cell receptors in the human thymus. The V and J ends lost 0 bases and 7 bases, in that order; junction bases with no gene match: 2. This CDR3 is built from 15 residues. Data came from immunoSEQ multiplex PCR; TCRdb stores just in-frame clones and leaves some out. Of approximately 660,000 clones detected, roughly 90% appear once; the ten largest clones hold about 0.01%. These data were likewise used in another study, on human thymus T cells. This second report adds: During corrective heart surgery, resections were taken, and the thymus tissue came from them. Thymic repertoires from unrelated individuals overlapped highly, related research reported.

Sequenced input: thymocytes. The V and J genes are TRBV23-1 and TRBJ1-4; 10 positions agree with TRBD1. TRBV23-1 is known as an ORF, though its function is uncertain. This TCR derives from a boy younger than two with a congenital heart defect. The CDR3 loop reads CASSQSTGGREKLFF. In nucleotides, the CDR3 is TGCGCCAGCAGTCAATCGACAGGGGGCCGTGAAAAACTGTTTTTT.